This entry lists 27 T cell receptor beta chains sequenced from one sample in a study of cytomegalovirus exposure and HLA in healthy donors. The PCR was carried out with 60 Vbeta primers and 13 Jbeta primers. Profiling relied on immunoSEQ multiplex PCR, and the TCRdb table lists in-frame clones only, not all of them. The data show over 45,000 clones, and the top ten clones hold about 2.1%. Sequencing input: PBMCs. Receptors were obtained from a woman between 18 and 29 years old in good health and CMV-seronegative.

The rearrangement links TRBV28 to TRBJ1-3; D uncertain. This CDR3 region has 13 residues. The germline V gene encodes CDR1 MDHEN and CDR2 SYDVKM. V was pared by 6 bases and J by 1 base, with 7 bases between. CDR3 loop: CASSRGSGNTIYF. For the CDR3, the DNA is TGTGCCAGCAGCCGGGGTTCTGGAAACACCATATATTTT.

V gene TRBV6-5 combines with J gene TRBJ2-3, with a weak D call TRBD2 (5 bases). The CDR3 runs to 13 residues. Germline CDR1 is MNHEY and CDR2 is SVGAGI. V dropped 6 bases and J dropped 1 base, with 8 bases sitting between them. CDR3 nucleotide sequence: TGTGCCAGCAGCCAGGAGGGCACAGATACGCAGTATTTT. Amino acids: CASSQEGTDTQYF.

The chain carries TRBV5-4 and TRBJ2-7; 8 bases align to TRBD1. V lost 5 bases to trimming and J lost 7 bases; unmatched junction nucleotides: 17. The V gene's germline CDR1 is SGHNT and CDR2 YYREEE (reference sequence). This CDR3 is 16 amino acids long. CDR3 bases: TGTGCCAGCAGTCGCCCGACAGGGGCTCCCGCTGGGGAGCAGTACTTC. Its protein product is CASSRPTGAPAGEQYF.

The chain uses TRBV4-1 and TRBJ2-4; 7 bases map to TRBD2. CDR3 length: 16 residues. With 0 bases clipped from V and 7 bases from J, the junction kept 9 bases outside the gene matches. The V gene's germline CDR1 is MGHRA and CDR2 YSYEKL. The CDR3 DNA follows: TGCGCCAGCAGCCAAGACCCTGGACTAGATAGGAACATTCAGTACTTC. Protein sequence: CASSQDPGLDRNIQYF.

The J gene is TRBJ2-7, the V gene TRBV4-2; a weak D match, TRBD2 (5 bases). V was shortened by 0 bases and J by 1 base, with 13 bases between the two germline ends. Per germline, CDR1 LGHNA and CDR2 YNFKEQ. The CDR3 covers 16 residues. CDR3: CASSQDGASPSYEQYF. CDR3 nucleotide sequence: TGTGCCAGCAGCCAAGACGGCGCTAGCCCTTCCTACGAGCAGTACTTC.

The chain is built from TRBV5-4 and TRBJ1-5; no definite D call. Per germline, CDR1 SGHNT and CDR2 YYREEE (reference sequence). Trimming shortened V by 0 bases and J by 7 bases, and 8 bases separated the two germline ends. CDR3 length: 13 residues. The CDR3 is CASSLDNKQPQHF. CDR3 nucleotides: TGTGCCAGCAGCTTGGACAATAAACAGCCCCAGCATTTT.

The chain is built from TRBV7-2 and TRBJ1-2, with TRBD1 identical over 9 bases. This CDR3 spans 15 amino acids. CDR1 SGHTA and CDR2 FQGNSA come from the germline V gene. The trim removed 5 bases at V and 6 bases at J, leaving 10 bases unmatched. CDR3 coding DNA: TGTGCCAGCAGCAGAAACAGGGGGCAGTCGAATGGCTACACCTTC. This sequence encodes CASSRNRGQSNGYTF.

The chain links TRBV18 to TRBJ1-1, with TRBD1 matching over 12 bases. The CDR3 is 17 residues long. V lost 3 bases, J lost 7 bases, and 12 bases stayed unmatched. In germline, CDR1 is KGHSH, CDR2 LQKENI. The CDR3 DNA is TGTGCCAGCTCACCCCTCCCCGGGACAGGGGGCTCGGGTGAAGCTTTCTTT. Translation gives CASSPLPGTGGSGEAFF.

The chain has TRBV27 and TRBJ1-2; 7 bases line up with TRBD1. Germline CDR1 and CDR2: MNHEY and SMNVEV (reference sequence). The CDR3 is 13 residues long. The junction had 9 bases not matched to a gene; V was cut back by 3 bases and J by 11 bases. CDR3 DNA sequence: TGTGCCAGCAGTTTTTGGGACAGAGTCGGTTACACCTTC. Protein product: CASSFWDRVGYTF.

The V gene is TRBV5-3, the J gene TRBJ1-5; D is ambiguous. TRBV5-3 is assigned to the ORF class and has an uncertain function. This CDR3 is 14 amino acids long. Trimming pared 2 bases from V and 1 base from J, leaving 7 bases between. CDR3: CARSFGRSNQPQHF. CDR3 nucleotide sequence: TGTGCCAGAAGCTTTGGGAGAAGCAATCAGCCCCAGCATTTT.

The chain uses TRBV6-6 and TRBJ1-1; D is unresolved. CDR1 is MNHNY, CDR2 SVGAGI, per germline (reference sequence). The CDR3 sequence is 12 residues long. Trimming took off 7 bases at V and 3 bases at J, with 9 bases between the two ends. CDR3 DNA sequence: TGTGCCAGCACGGAGGAGGACACTGAAGCTTTCTTT. It translates to CASTEEDTEAFF.

This chain uses TRBV5-1 with TRBJ1-2; 7 nucleotides agree with TRBD1. Germline V gene lookup returns CDR1 SGHRS and CDR2 YFSETQ. The V gene end was trimmed by 4 bases and the J gene end by 8 bases; junction bases not matched to a gene: 8. The CDR3 spans 13 residues. DNA of the CDR3: TGCGCCAGCAGCCCCGACAGGGTGCAAGGCTACACCTTC. It yields the protein CASSPDRVQGYTF.

V gene TRBV29-1 combines with J gene TRBJ2-7; D may be TRBD2 (5 bases). The V and J ends lost 4 bases and 3 bases respectively, with 13 bases between them. The CDR3 runs 13 residues. Germline V CDR1 and CDR2: SQVTM, ANQGSEA. The CDR3 DNA follows: TGCAGCGTTGCAAAAGGACTCAACTACGAGCAGTACTTC. It is translated as CSVAKGLNYEQYF.

The J gene is TRBJ1-6, the V gene TRBV6-5, with D perhaps matching TRBD1 (5 bases). Trimming pared 6 bases from V and 10 bases from J, leaving 13 bases between. The germline V gene encodes CDR1 MNHEY and CDR2 SVGAGI. The CDR3 consists of 13 residues. The CDR3 loop reads CASSAGGGSPLHF. CDR3 nucleotides: TGTGCCAGCAGCGCCGGGGGGGGATCACCCCTCCACTTT.

The V gene is TRBV6-6, the J gene TRBJ2-2, with D unclear. V lost 2 bases and J 3 bases, leaving 4 bases between the germline ends. The CDR3 runs 13 residues. Germline values: CDR1 MNHNY, CDR2 SVGAGI (reference sequence). Here the CDR3 DNA reads TGTGCCAGCAGTTACCAGGACACCGGGGAGCTGTTTTTT. Protein product: CASSYQDTGELFF.

The chain couples TRBV2 to TRBJ1-4, with D possibly TRBD1 on 6 matching bases. The germline V gene has CDR1 SNHLY and CDR2 FYNNEI. V lost 7 bases to trimming and J lost 0 bases, with 21 bases between them. The CDR3 has 18 residues. The CDR3 DNA sequence: TGTGCCAGCATAGGTGAGGGGGGGGGCGTAGCAACTAATGAAAAACTGTTTTTT. Residues: CASIGEGGGVATNEKLFF.

V and J are TRBV5-1 and TRBJ1-2; a weak D match, TRBD1 (5 bases). Germline loops: CDR1 SGHRS, CDR2 YFSETQ. The CDR3 extends over 14 amino acids. Trimming removed 5 bases from V and 3 bases from J, with 14 bases in between. Written as DNA, the CDR3 is TGCGCCAGCAGTTCCGAAGGGGTTTACTATGGCTACACCTTC. Amino acid sequence: CASSSEGVYYGYTF.

The rearrangement links TRBV19 to TRBJ1-1; the D gene is possibly TRBD1 (5 bases). CDR1 LNHDA and CDR2 SQIVND come from the germline V gene (reference sequence). This CDR3 contains 13 residues. V lost 5 bases and J 8 bases, leaving 15 bases between the germline ends. The DNA of the CDR3 is TGTGCCAGTAGTCCCCGCGACAGATTAGAAGCTTTCTTT. Translated: CASSPRDRLEAFF.

The V and J genes are TRBV15 and TRBJ1-2, with 7 bases fitting TRBD1. The CDR3 has 14 amino acids. Germline-derived CDR1 and CDR2 are LNHNV and YYDKDF (reference sequence). Germline trimming cut 0 bases from V and 9 bases from J; bases unmatched to any gene: 7. The CDR3 DNA reads as TGTGCCACCAGCAGAGACAGGACAGGTGGTAGCTACACCTTC. As protein: CATSRDRTGGSYTF.

The rearrangement uses TRBV19 and TRBJ1-5, with D possibly being TRBD1 (5 bases). The CDR3 consists of 13 residues. V dropped 6 bases and J dropped 3 bases, with 9 bases sitting between them. Germline CDR1 reads LNHDA; CDR2 reads SQIVND (reference sequence). CDR3 loop: CASSPRVNQPQHF. For the CDR3, the DNA is TGTGCCAGTAGCCCCAGGGTCAATCAGCCCCAGCATTTT.

The rearrangement uses TRBV10-3 and TRBJ2-6, with a tentative D call TRBD2 (6 bases). The length of the CDR3 is 15 residues. The ends were cut back, 4 bases at V and 8 bases at J, with 15 bases in the middle. CDR1 ENHRY and CDR2 SYGVKD come from the germline V gene. CDR3 sequence reads: CAISALWEDPNVLTF. The CDR3 DNA is TGTGCCATCAGTGCGCTATGGGAGGACCCCAACGTCCTGACTTTC.

V gene TRBV7-8 combines with J gene TRBJ1-1; TRBD1 matches 9 bases. In germline, CDR1 is SGHVS, CDR2 FQNEAQ. CDR3 length equals 16 residues. V was clipped by 5 bases and J by 7 bases; unmatched bases: 14. CDR3 nucleotide sequence: TGTGCCAGCAGCCTTAGCCACCCGGGACAGGGACTTGAAGCTTTCTTT. Protein product: CASSLSHPGQGLEAFF.

The CDR3 nucleotides are TGTGCCATCAGAGAAGACAGGGGATTGGCCTACGAGCAGTACTTC. It encodes CAIREDRGLAYEQYF. The genes are TRBV10-3 and TRBJ2-7; 8 nucleotides line up with TRBD1. The V gene end was trimmed by 6 bases and the J gene end by 2 bases; junction bases not matched to a gene: 9. The CDR3 sequence is 15 residues long. The germline V gene has CDR1 ENHRY and CDR2 SYGVKD.

The gene calls are TRBV5-1 and TRBJ1-1; 9 bases map to TRBD1. Germline CDR1 and CDR2: SGHRS and YFSETQ. The CDR3 has 14 residues. The V gene end was trimmed by 4 bases and the J gene end by 1 base; junction bases not matched to a gene: 2. Here the CDR3 reads CASSQDRGNTEAFF. The CDR3 DNA follows: TGCGCCAGCAGCCAGGACAGGGGGAACACTGAAGCTTTCTTT.

The gene calls are TRBV6-5 and TRBJ2-1, with D perhaps matching TRBD2 (6 bases). Germline V gene data show CDR1 as MNHEY and CDR2 as SVGAGI. This CDR3 has 15 residues. V gave up 6 bases and J gave up 1 base, with 13 bases separating them. CDR3 region: CASRRPGVSYNEQFF. The DNA of the CDR3 is TGTGCCAGCAGGCGGCCGGGGGTTTCCTACAATGAGCAGTTCTTC.

The V call is TRBV5-1, the J call TRBJ1-6; D is perhaps TRBD1 (6 bases). The CDR3 extends over 14 amino acids. V was clipped by 4 bases and J by 8 bases, with 13 bases between them. Germline CDR1 reads SGHRS; CDR2 reads YFSETQ. The CDR3 reads CASSRDRSDSPLHF. CDR3 DNA: TGCGCCAGCAGCAGAGACAGGTCAGATTCACCCCTCCACTTT. Drawing the rest from reference TRBV5-1 and TRBJ1-6, the complete variable domain is KAGVTQTPRYLIKTRGQQVTLSCSPISGHRSVSWYQQTPGQGLQFLFEYFSETQRNKGNFPGRFSGRQFSNSRSEMNVSTLELGDSALYLCASSRDRSDSPLHFGNGTRLTVT.

V is TRBV28 and J is TRBJ1-2; D unclear. This CDR3 is 16 amino acids long. The V end was cut by 2 bases, the J end by 4 bases, with 17 bases between. CDR1 and CDR2 from the germline V gene are MDHEN and SYDVKM. The CDR3 coding sequence is TGTGCCAGCAGTTTAATGGGCAGACCCCGTGGCTATGGCTACACCTTC. Translated: CASSLMGRPRGYGYTF.